The next 11 T cell receptor beta chains were all read from a single sample in a study of shared clonotypes between healthy human individuals. Clones were read by immunoSEQ multiplex PCR, and TCRdb kept only the in-frame ones, dropping some. The sample lists approximately 350,000 clones, approximately 96% occurring once. Sequenced sample: memory CD8+ T cells sorted from blood. Noted subset: CD45RO+ cells pooled with CCR7-negative TemRA cells. These receptors were obtained from a man younger than 45 in good health.

The chain links TRBV15 to TRBJ2-7; D might be TRBD2 (6 bases). Trimming took 1 base from V and 3 from J, leaving 13 bases between them. CDR3 size: 15 residues. CDR1 and CDR2 (germline): LNHNV, YYDKDF (reference sequence). The DNA for the CDR3 is TGTGCCACCAGCAGAGGGGAGGTGAGTTACTACGAGCAGTACTTC. Encoded protein: CATSRGEVSYYEQYF.

J is TRBJ1-1 and V is TRBV6-5, with D unclear. CDR3 length: 12 residues. Looked up from germline, CDR1 is MNHEY and CDR2 is SVGAGI. Trimming shortened V by 6 bases and J by 7 bases, and 12 bases separated the two germline ends. CDR3 loop: CASSYTTGEAFF. The CDR3 nucleotides read TGTGCCAGCAGCTATACTACGGGTGAAGCTTTCTTT.

The genes are TRBV28 and TRBJ2-3; D may be TRBD2 (5 bases). CDR1 is MDHEN, CDR2 SYDVKM, per germline. The CDR3 runs 21 residues. V was clipped by 2 bases and J by 1 base, with 28 bases between them. The CDR3 DNA sequence: TGTGCCAGCAGTTTAGTCGTCGCGGTAGCGCTTGGGAGCCTCGGCACAGATACGCAGTATTTT. Residues: CASSLVVAVALGSLGTDTQYF.

This sequence joins TRBV14 and TRBJ2-3; 7 bases are a match to TRBD2. V shed 4 bases, J shed 6 bases, and the junction held 4 bases outside the gene matches. The germline V gene encodes CDR1 SGHDN and CDR2 FVKESK. This CDR3 has 13 residues. CDR3 amino acids: CASSLTSADTQYF. The DNA for the CDR3 is TGTGCCAGCAGCCTCACTAGCGCCGATACGCAGTATTTT.

The genes are TRBV5-1 and TRBJ2-1, with D possibly called TRBD1 or TRBD2 (5 bases each). V lost 3 bases, J lost 7 bases, and 11 bases lay in between. Looked up from germline, CDR1 is SGHRS and CDR2 is YFSETQ. The CDR3 extends over 13 amino acids. The CDR3 sequence: CASSWGPPNEQFF. The CDR3 DNA follows: TGCGCCAGCAGCTGGGGACCTCCGAATGAGCAGTTCTTC. Variable domain in full (rest from reference TRBV5-1 and TRBJ2-1): KAGVTQTPRYLIKTRGQQVTLSCSPISGHRSVSWYQQTPGQGLQFLFEYFSETQRNKGNFPGRFSGRQFSNSRSEMNVSTLELGDSALYLCASSWGPPNEQFFGPGTRLTVL.

The chain recombines TRBV4-1 with TRBJ1-1; tentatively, D is TRBD1 (5 bases). This CDR3 has 14 residues. Germline V lookup: CDR1 MGHRA, CDR2 YSYEKL. V was shortened by 4 bases and J by 1 base, with 10 bases between the two germline ends. CDR3 coding DNA: TGCGCCAGCAGCCTTCTTAGGGGGAACACTGAAGCTTTCTTT. Translating gives CASSLLRGNTEAFF.

With regard to this clone: The same CDR3 also results from other DNA sequences found in this sample. The V gene is TRBV10-3, the J gene TRBJ2-1; maybe TRBD1 (6 bases). CDR3 length: 15 residues. Germline-derived CDR1 and CDR2 are ENHRY and SYGVKD. Trimming removed 3 bases from V and 2 bases from J, with 11 bases in between. DNA of the CDR3: TGTGCCATCAGTGAAGGCAGGGGCACCTACAATGAGCAGTTCTTC. This encodes CAISEGRGTYNEQFF.

The V call is TRBV2, the J call TRBJ2-5; the D is unclear. Trimming took off 4 bases at V and 1 base at J, with 7 bases between the two ends. Germline-derived CDR1 and CDR2 are SNHLY and FYNNEI. The CDR3 loop spans 13 amino acids. The CDR3 DNA reads as TGTGCCAGCAGTGCCCTAGGCCAAGAGACCCAGTACTTC. It yields the protein CASSALGQETQYF.

V and J are TRBV28 and TRBJ2-2; D unclear. CDR1 MDHEN and CDR2 SYDVKM come from the germline V gene. The CDR3 runs 16 residues. The germline V and J ends were trimmed by 3 bases and 0 bases, with 11 bases remaining between them. In nucleotides, the CDR3 is TGTGCCAGCAGTTTGGCAGGACCTACGAACACCGGGGAGCTGTTTTTT. It specifies CASSLAGPTNTGELFF. Looking up the rest from reference TRBV28 and TRBJ2-2 gives the full variable domain: DVKVTQSSRYLVKRTGEKVFLECVQDMDHENMFWYRQDPGLGLRLIYFSYDVKMKEKGDIPEGYSVSREKKERFSLILESASTNQTSMYLCASSLAGPTNTGELFFGEGSRLTVL.

This clone was picked up one time. The chain carries TRBV9 and TRBJ2-5; D gene unclear. Trimming stripped 3 bases from V and 3 bases from J, with 12 bases between. Germline V CDR1 and CDR2: SGDLS, YYNGEE. This CDR3 is built from 14 residues. CDR3 sequence reads: CASSGSYTEETQYF. The DNA of the CDR3 is TGTGCCAGCAGCGGATCCTACACAGAAGAGACCCAGTACTTC.

The chain employs TRBV27 and TRBJ2-7; D is unclear. The CDR3 is 13 residues long. V was shortened by 2 bases and J by 0 bases, with 5 bases between the two germline ends. From germline, CDR1 is MNHEY and CDR2 SMNVEV (reference sequence). The CDR3 reads CASSLKASYEQYF. Here the CDR3 DNA reads TGTGCCAGCAGTTTAAAGGCCTCCTACGAGCAGTACTTC.